This T cell receptor (beta chain) is drawn from a study of liver allograft versus peripheral blood T cells. Across the study: Recipients' peripheral blood supplied the T cell receptor repertoires against which those in transplanted livers were compared.

About this clonotype itself: Its specificity is unknown.

Via MiXCR, TCRdb re-called the reads, giving one row per CDR3 protein. The data show approximately 16,000 distinct CDR3 sequences, around 23% seen once. Germline V gene lookup returns CDR1 DFQATT and CDR2 SNEGSKA (reference sequence). With 0 bases removed from V and 7 bases from J, the gap between germline ends came to 19 bases. CDR3 length: 17 amino acids. Points from the study as a whole: Reportedly, liver allograft T cell receptor repertoires differed from peripheral blood ones.

This clonotype originated in a human patient who had a liver transplant. A share of the T cells may be of graft donor origin. The V gene is TRBV20-1, the J gene TRBJ1-6; D gene unclear. The CDR3 here is CSARDHSAHTQNSPLHF. In nucleotides, the CDR3 is TGCAGTGCTAGAGATCACAGCGCCCATACTCAAAATTCACCCCTCCACTTT.